The clone carrying this TCR beta chain was observed a few times. Its antigen is not known. A junction end diverges from the germline sequence, so it may reflect a read error. The source of the sample is a study of tumor-infiltrating lymphocytes in primary liver carcinoma. Overall study findings and caveats: The study found only about 7-24% of top clones in all five tumor regions.

Germline CDR1 is MNHNY and CDR2 is SVGAGI (reference sequence). The CDR3 sequence is 16 residues long. RNA and DNA were co-extracted from approximately 20-30 mg of unsorted bulk tissue. Patients' primary liver carcinoma was surgically resected. Every tumor yielded five separate sampled regions. Reverse transcription of approximately 0.55 ug total RNA with a constant-region primer produced TCR beta cDNA. Libraries covering TCR beta were generated through three nested multiplex PCR rounds (using a slightly modified ARM-PCR). Use of TRBV1-TRBV30 forward primers with a C-beta reverse primer characterized the first two PCR rounds, which lasted approximately 11 cycles each. TCRdb re-called the multiplex PCR reads with MiXCR, one entry per CDR3 protein. Of some 50,000 distinct CDR3 sequences in the sample, about two thirds were seen once.

The sequencing sample was made of liver tumor tissue from sampling region 5. Sample subset: tumor region T5, tumor centre. The chain uses TRBV6-6 and TRBJ2-7; TRBD2 matches 10 bases. The TCR was taken from a man aged 40-49 years with primary liver carcinoma and hepatitis B virus infection. CDR3 loop: CASSYSSLAGVYERYF. For the CDR3, the DNA is TGTGCCAGCAGTTACTCGAGCCTAGCGGGAGTCTACGAGCGGTACTTC.